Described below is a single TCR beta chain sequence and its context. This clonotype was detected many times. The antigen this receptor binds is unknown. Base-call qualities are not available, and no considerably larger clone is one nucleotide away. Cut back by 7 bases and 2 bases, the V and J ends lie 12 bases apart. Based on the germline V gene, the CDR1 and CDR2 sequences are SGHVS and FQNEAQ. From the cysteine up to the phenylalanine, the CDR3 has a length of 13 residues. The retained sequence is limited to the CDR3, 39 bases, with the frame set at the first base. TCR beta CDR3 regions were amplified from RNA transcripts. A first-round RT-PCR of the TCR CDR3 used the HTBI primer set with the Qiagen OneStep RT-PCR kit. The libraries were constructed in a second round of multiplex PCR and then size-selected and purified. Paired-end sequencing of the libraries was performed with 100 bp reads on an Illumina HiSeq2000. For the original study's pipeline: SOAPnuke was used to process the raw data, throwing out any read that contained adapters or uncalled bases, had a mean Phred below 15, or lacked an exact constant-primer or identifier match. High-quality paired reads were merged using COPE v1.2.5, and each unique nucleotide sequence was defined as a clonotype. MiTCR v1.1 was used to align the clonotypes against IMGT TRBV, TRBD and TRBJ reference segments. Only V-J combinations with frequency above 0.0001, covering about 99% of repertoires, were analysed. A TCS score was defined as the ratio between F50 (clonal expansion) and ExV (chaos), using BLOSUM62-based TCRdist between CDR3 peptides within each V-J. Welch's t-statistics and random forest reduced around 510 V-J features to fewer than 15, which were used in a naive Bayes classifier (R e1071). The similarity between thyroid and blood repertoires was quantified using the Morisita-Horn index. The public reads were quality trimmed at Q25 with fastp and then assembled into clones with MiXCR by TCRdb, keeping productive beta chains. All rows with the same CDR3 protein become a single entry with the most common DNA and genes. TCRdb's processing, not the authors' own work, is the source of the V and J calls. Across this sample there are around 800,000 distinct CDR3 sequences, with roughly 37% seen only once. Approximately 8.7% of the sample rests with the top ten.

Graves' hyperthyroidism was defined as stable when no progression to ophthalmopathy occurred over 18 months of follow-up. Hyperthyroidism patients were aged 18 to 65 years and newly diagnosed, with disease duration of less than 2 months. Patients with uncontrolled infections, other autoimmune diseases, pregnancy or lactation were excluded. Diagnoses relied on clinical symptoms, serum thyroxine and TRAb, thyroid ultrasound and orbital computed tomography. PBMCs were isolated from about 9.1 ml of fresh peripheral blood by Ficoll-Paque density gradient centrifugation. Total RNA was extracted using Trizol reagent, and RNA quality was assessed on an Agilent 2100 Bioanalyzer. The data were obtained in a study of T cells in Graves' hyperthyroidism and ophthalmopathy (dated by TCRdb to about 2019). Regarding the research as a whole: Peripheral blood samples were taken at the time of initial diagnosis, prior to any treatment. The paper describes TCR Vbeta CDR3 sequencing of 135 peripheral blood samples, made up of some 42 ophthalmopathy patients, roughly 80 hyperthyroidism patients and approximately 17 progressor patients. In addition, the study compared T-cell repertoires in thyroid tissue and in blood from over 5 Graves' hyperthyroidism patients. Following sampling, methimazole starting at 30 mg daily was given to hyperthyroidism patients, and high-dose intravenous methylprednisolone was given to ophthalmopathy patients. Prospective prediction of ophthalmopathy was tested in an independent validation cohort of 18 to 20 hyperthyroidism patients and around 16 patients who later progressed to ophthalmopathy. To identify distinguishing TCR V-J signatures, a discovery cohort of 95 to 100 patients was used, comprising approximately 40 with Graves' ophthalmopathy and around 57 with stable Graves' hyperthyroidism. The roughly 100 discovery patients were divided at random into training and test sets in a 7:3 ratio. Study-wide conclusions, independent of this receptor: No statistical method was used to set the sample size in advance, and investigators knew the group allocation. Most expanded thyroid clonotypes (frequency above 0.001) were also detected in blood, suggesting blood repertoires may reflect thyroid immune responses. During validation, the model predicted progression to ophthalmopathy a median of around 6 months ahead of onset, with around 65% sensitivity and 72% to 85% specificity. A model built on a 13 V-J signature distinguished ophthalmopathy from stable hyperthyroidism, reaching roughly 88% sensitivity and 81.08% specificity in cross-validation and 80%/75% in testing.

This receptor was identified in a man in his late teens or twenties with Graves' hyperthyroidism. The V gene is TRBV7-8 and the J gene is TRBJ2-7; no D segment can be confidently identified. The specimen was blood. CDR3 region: CASTPDPTYEQYF. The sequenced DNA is TGTGCCAGCACCCCCGACCCGACCTACGAGCAGTACTTC.